The entry that follows covers one TCR beta chain sequence. TCRdb keeps only in-frame clones here, not all; method: immunoSEQ multiplex PCR. The sample shows approximately 170,000 clones, approximately 92% of them seen only once. The data are from a study of control samples from healthy donors and cancer patients. The CDR3 has 13 amino acids. This sequence joins TRBV21-1 and TRBJ1-6; whether TRBD1, the table's D call, matches the DNA was not checked. TRBV21-1 is a known pseudogene. This TCR was recovered from a man younger than 45 in good health. Sequencing used blood. As DNA, the CDR3 is TGTGCCACCTCGACAGTCTATAATTCACCCCTCCACTTT. Translated: CATSTVYNSPLHF.